The 4 T cell receptor beta chains presented below share a single source sample, sequenced in a study of OX40 agonist ivuxolimab in advanced cancers. Here immunoSEQ multiplex PCR was the method, and the copy in TCRdb shows in-frame clones only, minus some. Of over 65,000 clones listed, roughly 87% were seen once; the top ten hold 5.5% to 6%. The source was CD4+ or CD8+ T cells sorted from blood, collected in a trial of the OX40 agonist ivuxolimab. The receptor set was obtained from an adult with an advanced solid tumor such as melanoma, head and neck, liver or kidney cancer.

The chain links TRBV11-2 to TRBJ2-1; D is unresolved. CDR3 size: 15 residues. Germline V lookup: CDR1 SGHAT, CDR2 FQNNGV. Trimming pared 0 bases from V and 7 bases from J, leaving 13 bases between. DNA of the CDR3: TGTGCCAGCAGCTTAGAGGTCCTGGGATATAATGAGCAGTTCTTC. This codes for CASSLEVLGYNEQFF.

This clone was observed a few times. The rearrangement links TRBV5-4 to TRBJ2-5, with TRBD2 matching over 13 bases. The CDR3 extends over 16 amino acids. After removal of 4 bases from V and 0 bases from J, the junction contained 3 bases not matched to a gene. Germline V gene sequence: CDR1 SGHNT, CDR2 YYREEE (reference sequence). The CDR3 loop is CASSPTSGGYQETQYF. The CDR3 DNA reads TGTGCCAGCAGCCCGACTAGCGGGGGGTACCAAGAGACCCAGTACTTC.

The chain employs TRBV4-3 and TRBJ1-5; 9 positions match TRBD1. CDR3 size: 15 residues. J gave up 4 bases and V 4 bases, and 5 bases lay outside the gene matches. Per germline, CDR1 LGHNA and CDR2 YSLEER. The CDR3 region has the DNA TGCGCCAGCAGCCGAGTCGACAGGGGGAATCAGCCCCAGCATTTT. Its translation is CASSRVDRGNQPQHF.

The chain joins TRBV30 to TRBJ1-1, with unresolved D. Trimming removed 0 bases at V and 1 base at J, with 6 bases between. Germline CDR1 and CDR2: GTSNPN and SVGIG (reference sequence). The CDR3 totals 13 residues. CDR3 amino acids: CAWSVVGNTEAFF. The CDR3 nucleotides are TGTGCCTGGAGTGTAGTTGGGAACACTGAAGCTTTCTTT. Full variable domain (outside the CDR3, taken from reference TRBV30 and TRBJ1-1): SQTIHQWPATLVQPVGSPLSLECTVEGTSNPNLYWYRQAAGRGLQLLFYSVGIGQISSEVPQNLSASRPQDRQFILSSKKLLLSDSGFYLCAWSVVGNTEAFFGQGTRLTVV.